This TCR beta chain is from a study of beta chain features in type 1 diabetes. Whole-study findings and limits: A greater similarity of naive, central memory and Treg TCRB repertoires was seen among patients than among healthy donors. Overrepresentation of cells with high TCR expression could result from cDNA sequencing. People with Type 1 diabetes carried modestly yet significantly shorter TCRB CDR3s in all four CD4+ subsets.

The CDR3 contains 14 residues. Losses at the gene ends were 4 bases for V and 1 base for J; bases not matched to a gene: 2. Per germline, CDR1 KGHSH and CDR2 LQKENI. Expressed TCRB transcripts got sequenced, as all isolated RNA was reverse transcribed. Sequencing used immunoSEQ multiplex PCR; TCRdb keeps in-frame clones, though not all of them. The table shows about 260,000 clones, with roughly 20% occurring only once. There are a few counts of this clone. The antigen is undetermined. Sequenced sample: naive CD4+ T cells from blood. This chain connects TRBV18 to TRBJ2-7, with TRBD1 identical over 9 bases. The sequence was collected from a woman in her thirties or forties with type 1 diabetes. CDR3 coding DNA: TGTGCCAGCTCACTCGGGACAGGGTCCTACGAGCAGTACTTC. Encoded protein: CASSLGTGSYEQYF.